This TCR beta chain derives from a study of blood T cell repertoires in COVID-19. Study information: The United States, Italy and Spain were the sources of the acute and convalescent COVID-19 samples.

Data came from immunoSEQ multiplex PCR; TCRdb stores just in-frame clones and leaves some out. The sample consists of about half a million clones, 70% to 90% of them appearing once. The source material was peripheral blood. The TCR comes from a human donor in a cohort sampled during active COVID-19.

The CDR3 spells CAGQVSAIPAYEQYF. The CDR3 region has the DNA TGTGCCGGACAAGTCTCGGCGATTCCCGCCTACGAGCAGTACTTC. The genes are TRBV2 and TRBJ2-7; tentatively, D is TRBD1 (5 bases). Germline CDR1 and CDR2: SNHLY and FYNNEI. The length of the CDR3 is 15 residues. Trimming removed 11 bases at V and 2 bases at J, with 22 bases between.